The present T cell receptor beta chain was sequenced within a study of vaccination and CD4 T cells after COVID-19. Study-level information: At day 14 and again at days 161 to 241 post-vaccination, a few convalescent patients were sampled.

MiXCR, applied by TCRdb to the PCR reads, yields one record per CDR3 protein. The sample consists of some 40,000 distinct CDR3 sequences, under 45% of them appearing once. As for time point: late sampling 161 to 241 days after vaccination in a few convalescent patients. The CDR3 has 15 amino acids. Germline-derived CDR1 and CDR2 are MNHEY and SVGEGT. Trimming cost V 1 base and J 2 bases, with 10 bases left between them. The chain uses TRBV6-2 or TRBV6-3 and TRBJ2-3; a possible D gene is TRBD2 (6 bases). The TCR sequence derives from a human donor who had recovered from COVID-19. Source: CD4+ T cells from blood, taken about 7 months after SARS-CoV-2 vaccination. The CDR3 loop is CASSYLGLNTDTQYF. In nucleotides, the CDR3 is TGTGCCAGCAGTTACTTGGGACTTAACACAGATACGCAGTATTTT.